These 32 T cell receptor beta chains originate from one sample sequenced in a study of blood T cell repertoires in COVID-19. Produced via immunoSEQ multiplex PCR; TCRdb's table is partial and in-frame only. The sample includes some 250,000 clones, approximately 84% of them seen just once. Sample: PBMCs or T cells enriched from blood (not recorded which). Source of these receptors: a middle-aged man who had recovered from COVID-19.

The J gene is TRBJ2-1, the V gene TRBV10-1; 11 nucleotides align to TRBD2. The V segment lost 0 bases and the J segment 0 bases; nucleotides outside the gene matches: 7. The V gene's germline CDR1 is WNHNN and CDR2 SYGVQD (reference sequence). The CDR3 is 19 amino acids. The CDR3 nucleotides are TGCGCCAGCAGTGAGTCGGCTAGCGGGGGGCCAATCTCCTACAATGAGCAGTTCTTC. Translated: CASSESASGGPISYNEQFF.

This chain joins TRBV15 and TRBJ2-2, with D perhaps matching TRBD1 (6 bases). Germline-derived CDR1 and CDR2 are LNHNV and YYDKDF (reference sequence). This CDR3 is 16 amino acids long. The V end was cut by 4 bases, the J end by 2 bases, with 14 bases between. CDR3: CATSTRDRPNTGELFF. The CDR3 nucleotides read TGTGCCACCAGCACAAGAGACAGGCCAAACACCGGGGAGCTGTTTTTT.

The chain combines TRBV10-3 with TRBJ1-1; no firm D call. Germline V gene lookup returns CDR1 ENHRY and CDR2 SYGVKD. Deletions cut 2 bases from V and 11 bases from J, with 18 bases between. The CDR3 is 14 amino acids. The CDR3 nucleotides read TGTGCCATCAGTGAGCCGTACTATAGGATTGGTGCTTTCTTT. Translation: CAISEPYYRIGAFF.

The V and J genes are TRBV5-1 and TRBJ1-1, with D uncertain. CDR1 and CDR2 from the germline V gene are SGHRS and YFSETQ. There are 15 residues in the CDR3. Trimming left V 4 bases short and J 0 bases short, with 13 bases between. The DNA of the CDR3 is TGCGCCAGCAGCCGGGAGGGTAAAATGAACACTGAAGCTTTCTTT. Amino acid sequence: CASSREGKMNTEAFF.

V usage is TRBV6-5 and J usage is TRBJ1-6, with D perhaps TRBD1 (5 bases). The CDR3 loop spans 15 amino acids. Germline-derived CDR1 and CDR2 are MNHEY and SVGAGI. The germline V and J ends were trimmed by 8 bases and 10 bases, with 21 bases remaining between them. The CDR3 DNA sequence: TGTGCCAGCCGTAACCTCAGGAATAGGGGCTCACCCCTCCACTTT. Protein: CASRNLRNRGSPLHF.

The V call is TRBV3-1 (or the pseudogene TRBV3-2), the J call TRBJ1-1, with 10 bases aligning to TRBD1. Germline CDR1 and CDR2: LGHDT and YNNKEL (reference sequence). The CDR3 runs 14 residues. Trimming at V came to 4 bases and at J to 10 bases, leaving 9 bases not matched to a gene. CDR3 protein: CASSPRTGGGGAFF. CDR3 DNA: TGTGCCAGCAGCCCCAGGACAGGGGGAGGAGGAGCTTTCTTT.

About this clone itself: Mismatch with germline at one junction end may stem from a read error. The rearrangement joins TRBV5-5 to TRBJ2-1, with TRBD2 identical over 9 bases. The CDR3 has 15 residues. Germline assignment: CDR1 SGHKS and CDR2 YYEKEE (reference sequence). The CDR3 sequence is CVSSLGSSGGREQFF. The CDR3 DNA reads as TGTGTCAGCAGCTTGGGTAGTAGCGGGGGACGGGAGCAGTTCTTC.

This chain joins TRBV30 and TRBJ2-7; 8 nucleotides align to TRBD2. This CDR3 contains 14 residues. The J segment lost 0 bases and the V segment lost 3 bases, leaving 4 bases of the junction unmatched. The germline CDR1 and CDR2 sequences are GTSNPN and SVGIG (reference sequence). CDR3 sequence (DNA): TGTGCCTGGAGCTCGGGGGGGAGCTCCTACGAGCAGTACTTC. It encodes CAWSSGGSSYEQYF.

V gene TRBV5-1 combines with J gene TRBJ2-7; 10 bases match TRBD1. The CDR3 has 13 amino acids. Looked up from germline, CDR1 is SGHRS and CDR2 is YFSETQ. The V segment lost 4 bases and the J segment 5 bases; nucleotides outside the gene matches: 3. DNA for the CDR3: TGCGCCAGCAGCGACAGGGGGCAGGACGAGCAGTACTTC. This sequence encodes CASSDRGQDEQYF.

This sequence joins TRBV6-5 and TRBJ1-1; tentative D call: TRBD1 (5 bases). This CDR3 contains 13 residues. Germline values: CDR1 MNHEY, CDR2 SVGAGI. V dropped 5 bases and J dropped 10 bases, with 17 bases sitting between them. In nucleotides, the CDR3 is TGTGCCAGCAGTCGCCAGGGCAGCCATGGAGCTTTCTTT. Translated: CASSRQGSHGAFF.

The J gene is TRBJ1-5, the V gene TRBV9; possible D gene TRBD1, 6 bases. This CDR3 has 14 residues. Germline V lookup: CDR1 SGDLS, CDR2 YYNGEE. V lost 9 bases, J lost 9 bases, and 22 bases lay in between. This CDR3 is CAIRGQGGVGPQHF. For the CDR3, the DNA is TGTGCCATCAGGGGCCAGGGAGGGGTTGGGCCCCAGCATTTT.

A few counts support this clone. The rearrangement uses TRBV28 and TRBJ2-1, with D possibly TRBD1 on 6 matching bases. The V and J ends lost 5 bases and 9 bases respectively, with 14 bases between them. The germline V gene has CDR1 MDHEN and CDR2 SYDVKM. This CDR3 comprises 13 residues. CDR3 nucleotide sequence: TGTGCCAGCAGTCTGAGACAGGTTGGTGAGCAGTTCTTC. Amino acids: CASSLRQVGEQFF. Based on the CDR3 plus reference TRBV28 and TRBJ2-1, the full variable domain is DVKVTQSSRYLVKRTGEKVFLECVQDMDHENMFWYRQDPGLGLRLIYFSYDVKMKEKGDIPEGYSVSREKKERFSLILESASTNQTSMYLCASSLRQVGEQFFGPGTRLTVL.

The chain employs TRBV24-1 and TRBJ1-2; tentatively, D is TRBD1 (5 bases). Trimming stripped 2 bases from V and 10 bases from J, with 10 bases between. Germline V gives CDR1 KGHDR, CDR2 SFDVKD. The CDR3 has 12 amino acids. CDR3 nucleotide sequence: TGTGCCACCAGTGATTGGGGGGAATACTACACCTTC. Encoded protein: CATSDWGEYYTF.

The rearrangement links TRBV28 to TRBJ1-4, with TRBD1 matching over 8 bases. The CDR3 runs 15 residues. The germline V gene has CDR1 MDHEN and CDR2 SYDVKM. V shed 6 bases and J 5 bases; nucleotides not matched to a gene: 8. CDR3 sequence: CASSPRTGLNEKLFF. For the CDR3, the DNA is TGTGCCAGCAGCCCAAGGACAGGGCTAAATGAAAAACTGTTTTTT.

V gene TRBV28 combines with J gene TRBJ1-5; D is unclear. V lost 4 bases, J lost 3 bases, and 4 bases lay in between. The CDR3 runs 12 residues. Germline lookup yields CDR1 MDHEN and CDR2 SYDVKM. The DNA of the CDR3 is TGTGCCAGCAGTTCCATCAATCAGCCCCAGCATTTT. It encodes CASSSINQPQHF.

The chain carries TRBV7-6 and TRBJ1-6; a possible D gene is TRBD1 (6 bases). Germline V gene lookup returns CDR1 SGHVS and CDR2 FNYEAQ. V lost 5 bases and J 6 bases, leaving 23 bases between the germline ends. The CDR3 length is 18 residues. The CDR3 sequence is CASSLEQGGWSVNSPLHF. The CDR3 bases are TGTGCCAGCAGCCTAGAACAGGGCGGGTGGTCGGTTAATTCACCCCTCCACTTT. The variable domain in full, with the rest retrieved from reference TRBV7-6 and TRBJ1-6, is GAGVSQSPRYKVTKRGQDVALRCDPISGHVSLYWYRQALGQGPEFLTYFNYEAQQDKSGLPNDRFSAERPEGSISTLTIQRTEQRDSAMYRCASSLEQGGWSVNSPLHFGNGTRLTVT.

The chain recombines TRBV3-1 (or the pseudogene TRBV3-2) with TRBJ2-3; TRBD1 might be the D (6 bases). Per the germline V gene, CDR1 is LGHDT and CDR2 is YNNKEL (reference sequence). The CDR3 sequence is 15 residues long. V was cut by 6 bases and J by 2 bases, with 15 bases left in between. Written as DNA, the CDR3 is TGTGCCAGCAGTCTAAGACAGGACCACACAGATACGCAGTATTTT. Protein: CASSLRQDHTDTQYF.

The chain employs TRBV7-2 and TRBJ2-3, with 10 bases aligning to TRBD2. The junction had 10 bases not matched to a gene; V was cut back by 4 bases and J by 3 bases. The CDR3 runs to 17 residues. Germline CDR1 is SGHTA and CDR2 is FQGNSA. The CDR3 sequence: CASSSSSGRGGTDTQYF. CDR3 nucleotide sequence: TGTGCCAGCAGCTCATCTAGCGGGAGAGGGGGAACAGATACGCAGTATTTT.

The V call is TRBV24-1, the J call TRBJ2-1; D gene ambiguous. CDR1 is KGHDR, CDR2 SFDVKD, per germline. The CDR3 is 13 amino acids. Trimming left V 7 bases short and J 8 bases short, with 14 bases between. The CDR3 reads CATSDSLFDEQFF. Here the CDR3 DNA reads TGTGCCACCAGCGACTCCCTTTTCGATGAGCAGTTCTTC.

The genes are TRBV9 and TRBJ1-6; D ambiguous. Trimming stripped 4 bases from V and 5 bases from J, with 16 bases between. The CDR3 has 16 residues. Per germline, CDR1 SGDLS and CDR2 YYNGEE. CDR3 amino acids: CASSPNPGPNNSPLHF. The CDR3 DNA sequence: TGTGCCAGCAGCCCGAACCCGGGTCCTAATAATTCACCCCTCCACTTT.

This chain joins TRBV28 and TRBJ2-3, with 8 bases identical to TRBD2. V shed 6 bases, J shed 6 bases, and the junction held 8 bases outside the gene matches. The CDR3 spans 14 residues. Germline V gives CDR1 MDHEN, CDR2 SYDVKM. The CDR3 loop is CASRGGGISDTQYF. For the CDR3, the DNA is TGTGCCAGCAGAGGCGGGGGGATCTCCGATACGCAGTATTTT.

This sequence joins TRBV4-1 and TRBJ1-2; no clear D gene. Per germline, CDR1 MGHRA and CDR2 YSYEKL. V gave up 6 bases and J gave up 2 bases, with 10 bases separating them. The CDR3 has 13 amino acids. The CDR3, as DNA: TGCGCCAGCAGAAGAGCGGTAAACTATGGCTACACCTTC. Protein sequence: CASRRAVNYGYTF.

The V and J genes are TRBV24-1 and TRBJ2-5; 11 positions agree with TRBD2. The CDR3 has 17 amino acids. With 2 bases clipped from V and 5 bases from J, the junction kept 9 bases outside the gene matches. Per the germline V gene, CDR1 is KGHDR and CDR2 is SFDVKD. CDR3 residues: CATSDSRLAGRWETQYF. The DNA of the CDR3 is TGTGCCACCAGTGATTCCCGACTAGCGGGACGTTGGGAGACCCAGTACTTC.

The CDR3 nucleotides read TGTGCCAGCTGGGGACAGCCGGGGACCGGGGAGCTGTTTTTT. Its translation: CASWGQPGTGELFF. V usage is TRBV18 and J usage is TRBJ2-2, with TRBD1 matching 7 bases. Losses at the gene ends were 7 bases for V and 5 bases for J; bases not matched to a gene: 7. The germline V gene has CDR1 KGHSH and CDR2 LQKENI. The CDR3 sequence is 14 residues long.

This chain uses TRBV18 with TRBJ2-3, with unresolved D. Germline V gene data show CDR1 as KGHSH and CDR2 as LQKENI. V was pared by 7 bases and J by 0 bases, with 8 bases between. The CDR3 is 13 residues long. The CDR3 region is CASCGTSTDTQYF. As DNA, the CDR3 is TGTGCCAGCTGCGGCACCAGCACAGATACGCAGTATTTT.

The table lists this clone with a count of one. V usage is TRBV19 and J usage is TRBJ1-4, with D uncertain. Germline CDR1 reads LNHDA; CDR2 reads SQIVND (reference sequence). Trimming took 2 bases from V and 7 from J, leaving 11 bases between them. There are 14 residues in the CDR3. This CDR3 reads CASSITVRAEKLFF. CDR3 nucleotide sequence: TGTGCCAGTAGTATAACGGTTCGAGCTGAAAAACTGTTTTTT.

The chain combines TRBV28 with TRBJ2-7; perhaps TRBD2 as D (6 bases). Germline CDR1 and CDR2: MDHEN and SYDVKM. The V end lost 7 bases, the J end lost 0 bases, and 16 bases lay between the germline ends. The CDR3 loop spans 15 amino acids. For the CDR3, the DNA is TGTGCCAGCACCCAGGTGGGGGGAAGCTCCTACGAGCAGTACTTC. It is translated as CASTQVGGSSYEQYF. The full variable domain, in which reference TRBV28 and TRBJ2-7 provide the parts outside the CDR3, is DVKVTQSSRYLVKRTGEKVFLECVQDMDHENMFWYRQDPGLGLRLIYFSYDVKMKEKGDIPEGYSVSREKKERFSLILESASTNQTSMYLCASTQVGGSSYEQYFGPGTRLTVT.

The chain uses TRBV5-4 and TRBJ2-1; TRBD2 matches at 13 bases. This CDR3 region has 16 residues. V trimming: 7 bases; J trimming: 6 bases; junction bases outside the gene matches: 10. Germline CDR1 is SGHNT and CDR2 is YYREEE (reference sequence). The CDR3 spells CASVLAGGNPGNEQFF. The CDR3 DNA reads as TGTGCCAGCGTACTAGCGGGAGGGAATCCGGGCAATGAGCAGTTCTTC.

The table lists this clone with a count of one. The chain joins TRBV19 to TRBJ1-3, with TRBD1 identical over 7 bases. The CDR3 is made up of 13 amino acids. Germline CDR1 LNHDA, CDR2 SQIVND (reference sequence). The J segment lost 2 bases and the V segment lost 6 bases, leaving 1 base of the junction unmatched. For the CDR3, the DNA is TGTGCCAGTAGGGGGACAGCTGGAAACACCATATATTTT. Protein product: CASRGTAGNTIYF.

This chain's CDR3 is CASSLPPGTGRLEQYF. The CDR3, as DNA: TGTGCCAGTAGCCTGCCCCCCGGGACAGGGAGGTTAGAGCAGTACTTC. This rearrangement joins TRBV19 to TRBJ2-7; TRBD1 matches 9 bases. This CDR3 has 16 residues. Trimming removed 6 bases from V and 7 bases from J; junction bases left unmatched: 16. Germline CDR1 LNHDA, CDR2 SQIVND (reference sequence).

The V and J genes are TRBV7-2 and TRBJ2-2; TRBD1 matches 9 bases. V trimming: 10 bases; J trimming: 6 bases; junction bases outside the gene matches: 6. From germline, CDR1 is SGHTA and CDR2 FQGNSA. CDR3 size: 13 residues. The CDR3 nucleotides are TGTGCCACCCACAGGGGGCATTCCGGGGAGCTGTTTTTT. It yields the protein CATHRGHSGELFF. Supplemented by reference TRBV7-2 and TRBJ2-2, the full variable domain reads GAGVSQSPSNKVTEKGKDVELRCDPISGHTALYWYRQSLGQGLEFLIYFQGNSAPDKSGLPSDRFSAERTGGSVSTLTIQRTQQEDSAVYLCATHRGHSGELFFGEGSRLTVL.

This chain connects TRBV11-3 to TRBJ2-2; 7 bases agree with TRBD2. Trimming took 4 bases from V and 3 from J; bases not matched to a gene: 8. CDR3 length: 16 amino acids. The germline V gene has CDR1 SGHNT and CDR2 YENEEA. CDR3 in amino acids: CASSYPGGVDTGELFF. The DNA of the CDR3 is TGTGCCAGCAGCTATCCTGGGGGGGTTGACACCGGGGAGCTGTTTTTT.